This T cell receptor beta chain was recovered during a study of T cell changes during pregnancy in multiple sclerosis. The CDR3 is 15 residues long. Germline CDR1 is SGDLS and CDR2 is YYNGEE. Trimming removed 3 bases from V and 5 bases from J, with 14 bases in between. Some clones are missing from TCRdb's copy, which holds only in-frame ones; the method was immunoSEQ multiplex PCR. The sample lists around 85,000 clones, about 90% occurring once. The sequence came from a female donor in good health, serving as a control in a pregnancy study. Some clones in this sample may be carry-over from other donors' samples. The material sequenced was PBMCs, taken in the first trimester of pregnancy. The gene calls are TRBV9 and TRBJ1-4; D may be TRBD1 (6 bases). CDR3 amino acids: CASSGQGLSNEKLFF. The CDR3 coding sequence is TGTGCCAGCAGCGGCCAGGGGCTCTCAAATGAAAAACTGTTTTTT.